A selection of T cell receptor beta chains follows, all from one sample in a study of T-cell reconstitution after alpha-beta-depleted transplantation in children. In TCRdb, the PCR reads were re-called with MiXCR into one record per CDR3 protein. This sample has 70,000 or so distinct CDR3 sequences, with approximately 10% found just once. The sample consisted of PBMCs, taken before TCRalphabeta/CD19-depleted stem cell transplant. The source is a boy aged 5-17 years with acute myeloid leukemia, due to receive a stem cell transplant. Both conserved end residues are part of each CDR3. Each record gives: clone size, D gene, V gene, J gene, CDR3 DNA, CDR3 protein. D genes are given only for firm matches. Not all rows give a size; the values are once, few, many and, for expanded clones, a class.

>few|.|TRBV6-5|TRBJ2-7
TGTGCCAGCGTTGGCGGGTCCAACGAGCAGTACTTC
CASVGGSNEQYF
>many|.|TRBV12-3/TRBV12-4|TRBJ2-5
TGTGCCAGCAGTTTCCGGGGCTACCAAGAGACCCAGTACTTC
CASSFRGYQETQYF
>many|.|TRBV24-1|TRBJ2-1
TGTGCCACCAGTGATTTGATGTTCCCCGGAGGATTCAATGAGCAGTTCTTC
CATSDLMFPGGFNEQFF
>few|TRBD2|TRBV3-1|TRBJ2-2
TGTGCCAGCAGCCAAGATGTTTTTGGGACTAGCGTGAACACCGGGGAGCTGTTTTTT
CASSQDVFGTSVNTGELFF
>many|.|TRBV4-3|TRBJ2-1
TGCGCCAGCAGCCAAGATTTGCGCACAACGGGTGAGCAGTTCTTC
CASSQDLRTTGEQFF
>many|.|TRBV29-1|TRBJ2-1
TGCAGCGTTGGAGGGAAGTTGTTCTACAATGAGCAGTTCTTC
CSVGGKLFYNEQFF
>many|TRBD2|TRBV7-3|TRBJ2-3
TGTGCCAGCAGCTTAGAGCGGGGCAACACAGATACGCAGTATTTT
CASSLERGNTDTQYF
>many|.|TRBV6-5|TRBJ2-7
TGTGCCAGCAGTTACTCGAGTGCAACAGTTTACGAGCAGTACTTC
CASSYSSATVYEQYF
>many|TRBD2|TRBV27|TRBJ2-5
TGTGCCAGCAGTTTAATACCTAGCGGAGGCCAAGAGACCCAGTACTTC
CASSLIPSGGQETQYF
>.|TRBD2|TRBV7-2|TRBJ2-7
TGTGCCAGCAGCCCGCGCCGTGGGGGACTAGCGGGAGGGCCTCTGAACGAGCAGTACTTC
CASSPRRGGLAGGPLNEQYF
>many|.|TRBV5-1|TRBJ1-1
TGCGCCAGCAGCGTACGGTTCATGAACACTGAAGCTTTCTTT
CASSVRFMNTEAFF
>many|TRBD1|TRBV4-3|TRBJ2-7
TGCGCCAGCAGCCAAGATAAGGGACAGGGAGCCTACGAGCAGTACTTC
CASSQDKGQGAYEQYF
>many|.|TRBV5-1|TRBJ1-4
TGCGCCAGCAGACCCCGGGACGGATATAATGAAAAACTGTTTTTT
CASRPRDGYNEKLFF
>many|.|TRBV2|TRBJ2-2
TGTGCCAGCAGCCCCAGGGGAACCGGGGAGCTGTTTTTT
CASSPRGTGELFF
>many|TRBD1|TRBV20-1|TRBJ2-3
TGCAGTGCCCCATCAGGGGGATGGGGCACAGATACGCAGTATTTT
CSAPSGGWGTDTQYF
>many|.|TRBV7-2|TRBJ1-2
TGTGCCAGCAGCTTGGGACGTATCCTCTATGGCTACACCTTC
CASSLGRILYGYTF
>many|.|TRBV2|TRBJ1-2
TGTGCCAGCAGTGAAGACGGATCTAACTATGGCTACACCTTC
CASSEDGSNYGYTF
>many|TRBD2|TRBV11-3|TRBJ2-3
TGTGCCAGCAGCTGGGCGGGAGGGAGCACAGATACGCAGTATTTT
CASSWAGGSTDTQYF